This T cell receptor (beta chain) was sequenced for a study of T cell responses to AZD1222 COVID-19 vaccine. Study-wide results and caveats: The sample set comprised mostly white British donors with more females, and clonal diversity was possibly underestimated. Just a handful of AZD1222 recipients tested seropositive at baseline. Reports indicate that nearly half of spike-specific TCRs are directed at unmutated variant regions.

A note on this clone: Its antigen is unknown.

Only in-frame clones appear in the TCRdb table, and some are missing; sequencing was by immunoSEQ multiplex PCR. The table records roughly 90,000 clones, more than 70% of them present only once. V lost 1 base, J lost 5 bases, and 13 bases lay in between. Per the germline V gene, CDR1 is SGHRS and CDR2 is YFSETQ. CDR3 length equals 15 residues. The sample was peripheral blood, taken 28 days after the second AZD1222 dose. This sequence originates from an adult who received the AZD1222 COVID-19 vaccine. This chain uses TRBV5-1 with TRBJ2-1, with a weak D call TRBD2 (6 bases). The CDR3 loop reads CASSLSGRENNEQFF. CDR3 nucleotides: TGCGCCAGCAGCTTGTCCGGGAGAGAGAACAATGAGCAGTTCTTC.